The entry that follows covers one T cell receptor beta chain sequence. Antigen: not known. This sample was included in a study of cytomegalovirus exposure and HLA in healthy donors. Looking at the study overall: Per a later analysis, the approximately 690 first-cohort and more than 100 validation repertoires shared one platform.

Study results and limitations: Reports showed the classifier diagnosing cytomegalovirus status with high specificity and sensitivity. TCR beta chains numbering some 160 were designated cytomegalovirus-associated.

Generated by immunoSEQ multiplex PCR, the TCRdb table keeps only in-frame clones and is missing some. The repertoire has about 140,000 clones, 87% of them found once; the top ten carry 4.5%. V lost 5 bases, J lost 8 bases, and 10 bases stayed unmatched. This CDR3 is 15 amino acids long. Germline lookup yields CDR1 SEHNR and CDR2 FQNEAQ (reference sequence). Sequencing was performed on PBMCs. This clonotype was obtained from a man younger than 35 in good health and CMV-seropositive. The V call is TRBV7-9, the J call TRBJ2-7; 12 nucleotides match TRBD2. CDR3 sequence reads: CASSLSTSGGIKQYF. The CDR3 coding sequence is TGTGCCAGCAGCCTATCCACTAGCGGGGGGATCAAGCAGTACTTC.